One and the same sample provided the 11 T cell receptor beta chains below, sequenced in a study of human T cells and chemical hapten exposure. Time point described: patch test 2, 6 weeks after DPC sensitization. Treatment specified: therapeutic diphenylcyclopropenone sensitization with weekly scalp DPC. TCRdb recomputed calls from the RACE reads with MiXCR, one row per CDR3 protein. The table shows tens of thousands of distinct CDR3 sequences, with 9.5% to 10% occurring only once. Sequenced material: whole blood, taken in connection with sensitization to the hapten diphenylcyclopropenone (DPC). Receptors originate from a woman between 45 and 60 years old with alopecia areata. Some clones in this sample may be carry-over from other donors' samples.

This chain links TRBV6-2 or TRBV6-3 with TRBJ1-1; D gene unclear. The V end was cut by 0 bases, the J end by 2 bases, with 10 bases between. CDR1 and CDR2 (germline): MNHEY, SVGEGT. This CDR3 contains 15 residues. In DNA form, the CDR3 reads TGTGCCAGCAGTTACTCAAGCCTTCCTAACACTGAAGCTTTCTTT. Translation gives CASSYSSLPNTEAFF.

This clonotype was detected a few times. The V call is TRBV7-2, the J call TRBJ1-1, with D perhaps matching TRBD1 (6 bases). The CDR3 is 14 residues long. The germline gives CDR1 SGHTA, CDR2 FQGNSA. V was trimmed by 6 bases and J by 2 bases, leaving 13 bases between them. This CDR3 is CASSLRQENTEAFF. The CDR3 nucleotides read TGTGCCAGCAGTTTGCGACAGGAAAACACTGAAGCTTTCTTT. Variable domain in full (rest from reference TRBV7-2 and TRBJ1-1): GAGVSQSPSNKVTEKGKDVELRCDPISGHTALYWYRQSLGQGLEFLIYFQGNSAPDKSGLPSDRFSAERTGGSVSTLTIQRTQQEDSAVYLCASSLRQENTEAFFGQGTRLTVV.

This clonotype has a count of ten or more. The chain has TRBV2 and TRBJ1-4, with 10 bases aligning to TRBD1. V dropped 2 bases and J dropped 16; count of bases not matched to a gene: 16. The length of the CDR3 is 16 residues. Germline V gene sequence: CDR1 SNHLY, CDR2 FYNNEI. CDR3 sequence reads: CASSEHPGQGTVIGFF. CDR3 coding DNA: TGTGCCAGCAGTGAACATCCGGGACAGGGGACGGTAATCGGGTTTTTT.

This clonotype was counted ten times or more. The CDR3: CASSSSTTGINGYTF. The CDR3, as DNA: TGCGCCAGCAGCTCTTCAACGACAGGGATAAATGGCTACACCTTC. The chain couples TRBV5-1 to TRBJ1-2; TRBD1 matches at 7 bases. This CDR3 has 15 amino acids. V lost 3 bases to trimming and J lost 6 bases; unmatched junction nucleotides: 11. The germline CDR1 and CDR2 sequences are SGHRS and YFSETQ.

The table lists this clonotype with many counts. This chain links TRBV7-9 with TRBJ2-2, with 15 bases matching TRBD2. CDR3 length equals 17 residues. V trimming: 3 bases; J trimming: 5 bases; junction bases outside the gene matches: 4. Germline values: CDR1 SEHNR, CDR2 FQNEAQ (reference sequence). CDR3 nucleotides: TGTGCCAGCAGCTTGGGACTAGCGGGAGGCTGGACCGGGGAGCTGTTTTTT. Translating it yields CASSLGLAGGWTGELFF.

This clonotype was observed at least ten times. The chain has TRBV7-2 and TRBJ1-3; D remains ambiguous. The CDR3 is 15 amino acids. The V gene's germline CDR1 is SGHTA and CDR2 FQGNSA. Trimming stripped 1 base from V and 1 base from J, with 8 bases between. In nucleotides, the CDR3 is TGTGCCAGCAGCTTAGAGATGGTGTCTGGAAACACCATATATTTT. It translates to CASSLEMVSGNTIYF.

This clonotype was detected ten times or more. The gene calls are TRBV19 and TRBJ2-3; D not resolved. The CDR3 length is 14 residues. Germline V gene lookup returns CDR1 LNHDA and CDR2 SQIVND (reference sequence). V dropped 3 bases and J dropped 2 bases, with 9 bases sitting between them. CDR3 bases: TGTGCCAGTAGTATTCGGTCCGCCACAGATACGCAGTATTTT. Protein product: CASSIRSATDTQYF.

The CDR3, as DNA: TGTGCCAGCAGTTACAGGGGGCTCTCCCGGGGCACAGATACGCAGTATTTT. Translating gives CASSYRGLSRGTDTQYF. The chain is built from TRBV6-5 and TRBJ2-3; 7 nucleotides match TRBD1. V lost 2 bases, J lost 1 base, and 9 bases stayed unmatched. The germline V gene has CDR1 MNHEY and CDR2 SVGAGI. The CDR3 sequence is 17 residues long.

This chain joins TRBV20-1 and TRBJ1-5, with D uncertain. This CDR3 has 15 residues. CDR1 and CDR2 from the germline V gene are DFQATT and SNEGSKA (reference sequence). V was clipped by 5 bases and J by 0 bases, with 14 bases between them. The CDR3, as DNA: TGCAGTGCTGGTGGGTGGGAATATAGCAATCAGCCCCAGCATTTT. As protein: CSAGGWEYSNQPQHF.

This clonotype was counted many times. The chain employs TRBV2 and TRBJ1-5, with 9 positions matching TRBD1. Germline V gene data show CDR1 as SNHLY and CDR2 as FYNNEI. The CDR3 covers 14 residues. Germline trimming cut 6 bases from V and 4 bases from J; bases unmatched to any gene: 4. DNA of the CDR3: TGTGCCAGCAGCAGACAGGGGGGGAATCAGCCCCAGCATTTT. It encodes CASSRQGGNQPQHF.

This clonotype was picked up a small number of times. The chain carries TRBV6-6 and TRBJ1-5; perhaps TRBD1 as D (5 bases). The germline gives CDR1 MNHNY, CDR2 SVGAGI (reference sequence). The germline V and J ends were trimmed by 0 bases and 4 bases, with 10 bases remaining between them. The CDR3 runs 15 residues. As DNA, the CDR3 is TGTGCCAGCAGTTACTCCCGGACACGGAATCAGCCCCAGCATTTT. It codes for CASSYSRTRNQPQHF.